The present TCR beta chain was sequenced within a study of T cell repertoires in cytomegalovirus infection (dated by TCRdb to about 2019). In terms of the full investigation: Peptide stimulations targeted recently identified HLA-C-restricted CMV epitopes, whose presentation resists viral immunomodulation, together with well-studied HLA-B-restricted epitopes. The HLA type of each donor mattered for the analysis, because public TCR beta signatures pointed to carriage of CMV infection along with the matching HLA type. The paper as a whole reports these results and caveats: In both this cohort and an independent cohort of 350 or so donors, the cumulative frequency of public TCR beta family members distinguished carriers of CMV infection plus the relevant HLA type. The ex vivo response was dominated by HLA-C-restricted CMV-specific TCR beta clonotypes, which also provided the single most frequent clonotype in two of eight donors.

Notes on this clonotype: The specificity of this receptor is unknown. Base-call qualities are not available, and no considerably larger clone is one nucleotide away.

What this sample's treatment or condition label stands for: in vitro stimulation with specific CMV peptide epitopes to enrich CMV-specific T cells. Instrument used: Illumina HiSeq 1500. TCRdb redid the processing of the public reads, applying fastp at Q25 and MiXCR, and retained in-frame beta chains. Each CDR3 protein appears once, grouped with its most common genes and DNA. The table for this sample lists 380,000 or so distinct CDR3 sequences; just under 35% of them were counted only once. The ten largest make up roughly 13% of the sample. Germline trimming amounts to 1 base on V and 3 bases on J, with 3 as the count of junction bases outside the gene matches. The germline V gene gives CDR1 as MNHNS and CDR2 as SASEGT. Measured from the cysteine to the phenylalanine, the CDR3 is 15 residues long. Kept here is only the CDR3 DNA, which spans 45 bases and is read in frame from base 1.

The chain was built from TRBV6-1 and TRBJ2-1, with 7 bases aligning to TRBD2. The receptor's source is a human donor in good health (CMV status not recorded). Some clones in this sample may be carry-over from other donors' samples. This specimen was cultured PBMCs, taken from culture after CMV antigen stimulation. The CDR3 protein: CASSEVAGDYNEQFF. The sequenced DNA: TGTGCCAGCAGTGAAGTTGCGGGAGACTACAATGAGCAGTTCTTC.